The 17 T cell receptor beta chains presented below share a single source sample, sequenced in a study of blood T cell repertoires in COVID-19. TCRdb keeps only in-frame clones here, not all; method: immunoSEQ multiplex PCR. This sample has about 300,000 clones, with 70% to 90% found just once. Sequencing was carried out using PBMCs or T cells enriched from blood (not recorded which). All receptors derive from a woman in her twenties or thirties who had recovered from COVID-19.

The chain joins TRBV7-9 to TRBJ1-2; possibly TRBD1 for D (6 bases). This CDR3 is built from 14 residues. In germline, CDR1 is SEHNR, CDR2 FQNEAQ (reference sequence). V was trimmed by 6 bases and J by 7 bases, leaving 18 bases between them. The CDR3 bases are TGTGCCAGCAGTCAAAACAGGGAATCCGTTGGCTACACCTTC. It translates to CASSQNRESVGYTF.

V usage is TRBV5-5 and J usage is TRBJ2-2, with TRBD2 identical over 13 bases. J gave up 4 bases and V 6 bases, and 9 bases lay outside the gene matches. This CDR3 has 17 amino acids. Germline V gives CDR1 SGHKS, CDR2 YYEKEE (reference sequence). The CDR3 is CASTTATSGGFTGELFF. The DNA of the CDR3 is TGTGCCAGCACCACTGCGACTAGCGGGGGGTTCACCGGGGAGCTGTTTTTT.

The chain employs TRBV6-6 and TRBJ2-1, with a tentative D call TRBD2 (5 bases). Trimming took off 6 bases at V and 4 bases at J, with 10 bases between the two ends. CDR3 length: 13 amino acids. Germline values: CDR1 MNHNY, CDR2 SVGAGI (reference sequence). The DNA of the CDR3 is TGTGCCAGCAGCCAGTCGGGGTACAATGAGCAGTTCTTC. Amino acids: CASSQSGYNEQFF.

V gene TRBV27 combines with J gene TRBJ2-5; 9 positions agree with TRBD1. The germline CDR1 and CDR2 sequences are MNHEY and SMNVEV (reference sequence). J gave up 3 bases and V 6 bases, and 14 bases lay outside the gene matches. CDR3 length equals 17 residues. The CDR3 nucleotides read TGTGCCAGCAGCCCCGTAGGCGGGACAGGGATGGAAGAGACCCAGTACTTC. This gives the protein CASSPVGGTGMEETQYF.

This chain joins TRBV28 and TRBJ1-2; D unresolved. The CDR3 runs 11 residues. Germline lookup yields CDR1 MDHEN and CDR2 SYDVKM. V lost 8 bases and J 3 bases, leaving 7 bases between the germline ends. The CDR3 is CASRSDYGYTF. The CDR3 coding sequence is TGTGCCAGCCGGTCTGACTATGGCTACACCTTC.

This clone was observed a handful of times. The CDR3 protein is CAWSVSPWEGRGEKLFF. The CDR3 DNA sequence: TGTGCCTGGAGTGTCAGCCCTTGGGAGGGGCGAGGGGAAAAACTGTTTTTT. V is TRBV30 and J is TRBJ1-4, with D perhaps matching TRBD1 (5 bases). Per germline, CDR1 GTSNPN and CDR2 SVGIG (reference sequence). Trimming stripped 0 bases from V and 8 bases from J, with 22 bases between. The CDR3 is 17 residues long.

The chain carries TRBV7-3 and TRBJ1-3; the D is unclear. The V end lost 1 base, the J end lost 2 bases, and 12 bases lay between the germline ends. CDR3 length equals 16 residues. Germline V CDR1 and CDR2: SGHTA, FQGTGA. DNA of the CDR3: TGTGCCAGCAGCTTAAGTGCCCCCGGGACTGGAAACACCATATATTTT. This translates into CASSLSAPGTGNTIYF.

The CDR3 here is CATSRVQVPYEQYF. The CDR3 coding sequence is TGTGCCACCAGCAGAGTACAGGTCCCCTACGAGCAGTACTTC. V usage is TRBV15 and J usage is TRBJ2-7; TRBD1 is a possible D gene (5 bases). Trimming removed 1 base from V and 2 bases from J, with 9 bases in between. Per germline, CDR1 LNHNV and CDR2 YYDKDF (reference sequence). The CDR3 consists of 14 residues.

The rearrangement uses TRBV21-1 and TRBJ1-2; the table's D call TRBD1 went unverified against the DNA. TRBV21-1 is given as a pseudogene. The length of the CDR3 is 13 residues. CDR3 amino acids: CASSKVRGGGYTF. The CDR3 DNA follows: TGTGCCAGCAGCAAGGTAAGGGGCGGAGGCTACACCTTC.

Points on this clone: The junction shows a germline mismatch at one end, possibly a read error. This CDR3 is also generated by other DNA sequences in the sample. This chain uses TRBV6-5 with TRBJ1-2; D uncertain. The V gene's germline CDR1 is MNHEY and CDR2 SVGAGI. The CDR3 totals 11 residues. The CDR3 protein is CATSRGYGYTF. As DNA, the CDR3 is TGTGCCACCAGTCGGGGTTATGGCTACACCTTC.

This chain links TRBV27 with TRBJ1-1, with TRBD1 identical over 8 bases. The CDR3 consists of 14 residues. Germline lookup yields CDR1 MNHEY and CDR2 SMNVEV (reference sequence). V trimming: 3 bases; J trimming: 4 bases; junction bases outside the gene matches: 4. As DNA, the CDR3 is TGTGCCAGCAGTTTGGTGACAGGGGTCACTGAAGCTTTCTTT. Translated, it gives CASSLVTGVTEAFF.

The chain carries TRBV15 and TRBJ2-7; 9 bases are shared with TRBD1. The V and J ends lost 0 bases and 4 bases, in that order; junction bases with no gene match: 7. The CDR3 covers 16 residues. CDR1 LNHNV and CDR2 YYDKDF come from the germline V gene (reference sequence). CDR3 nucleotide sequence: TGTGCCACCAGCAGAGATGTCGCAGGACAGGGGTACGAGCAGTACTTC. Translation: CATSRDVAGQGYEQYF.

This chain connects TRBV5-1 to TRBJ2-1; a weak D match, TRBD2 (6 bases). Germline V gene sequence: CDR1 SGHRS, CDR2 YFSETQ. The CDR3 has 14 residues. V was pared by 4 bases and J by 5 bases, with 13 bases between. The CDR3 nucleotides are TGCGCCAGCAGCGCGGGACCCCAGGACAATGAGCAGTTCTTC. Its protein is CASSAGPQDNEQFF.

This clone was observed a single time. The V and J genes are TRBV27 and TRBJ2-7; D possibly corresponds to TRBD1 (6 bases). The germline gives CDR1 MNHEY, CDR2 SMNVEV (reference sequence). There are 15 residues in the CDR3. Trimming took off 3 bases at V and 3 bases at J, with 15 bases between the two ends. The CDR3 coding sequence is TGTGCCAGCAGTTTTCAGGCAGGGGCTAACTACGAGCAGTACTTC. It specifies CASSFQAGANYEQYF.

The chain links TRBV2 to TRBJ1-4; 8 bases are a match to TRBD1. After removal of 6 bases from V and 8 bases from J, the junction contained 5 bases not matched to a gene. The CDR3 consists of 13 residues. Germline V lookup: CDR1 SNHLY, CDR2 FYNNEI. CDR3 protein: CASRDRVGEKLFF. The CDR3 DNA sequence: TGTGCCAGCAGGGACAGGGTCGGAGAAAAACTGTTTTTT. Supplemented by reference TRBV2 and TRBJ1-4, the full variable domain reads EPEVTQTPSHQVTQMGQEVILRCVPISNHLYFYWYRQILGQKVEFLVSFYNNEISEKSEIFDDQFSVERPDGSNFTLKIRSTKLEDSAMYFCASRDRVGEKLFFGSGTQLSVL.

The CDR3 is CASGRVVGGTGELFF. CDR3 nucleotide sequence: TGTGCCAGCGGCCGTGTTGTGGGAGGCACCGGGGAGCTGTTTTTT. The rearrangement joins TRBV9 to TRBJ2-2; D is possibly TRBD2 (6 bases). The CDR3 totals 15 residues. The V gene lost 7 bases and the J gene lost 4 bases, with 17 bases spanning the gap. Per the germline V gene, CDR1 is SGDLS and CDR2 is YYNGEE.

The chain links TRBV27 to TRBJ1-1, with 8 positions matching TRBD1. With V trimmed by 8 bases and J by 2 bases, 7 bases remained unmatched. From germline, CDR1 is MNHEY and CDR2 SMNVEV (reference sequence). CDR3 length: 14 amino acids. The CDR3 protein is CASVPGGDNTEAFF. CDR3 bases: TGTGCCAGCGTGCCAGGGGGCGATAACACTGAAGCTTTCTTT.